This T cell receptor beta chain appears in the sequencing data of a study of T cells in Graves' hyperthyroidism and ophthalmopathy. Study overall: Peripheral blood was drawn at first diagnosis, prior to all treatment. General study findings and limits: Blood also held most thyroid clonotypes expanded beyond 0.001. Ophthalmopathy, which appeared later, was predicted by the model a median about 6.8 months before onset.

Amplification targeted TCR beta CDR3 regions from RNA transcripts. A first-round RT-PCR of the TCR CDR3 used the HTBI primer set. TCRdb re-called the multiplex PCR reads through MiXCR, storing one row per CDR3 protein. The sample contains under 700,000 distinct CDR3 sequences, approximately 15% of which appear only once. The CDR3 totals 15 residues. The V gene end was trimmed by 3 bases and the J gene end by 4 bases; junction bases not matched to a gene: 9. Looked up from germline, CDR1 is SGHRS and CDR2 is YFSETQ. In regard to this clonotype: Its antigen remains unidentified.

The authors deemed Graves' hyperthyroidism stable absent ophthalmopathy progression within 18 months. The rearrangement links TRBV5-1 to TRBJ2-5; 7 bases map to TRBD1. Material for sequencing was blood. The clonotype was recovered from a woman aged 18-29 years with Graves' hyperthyroidism. The CDR3 region has the DNA TGCGCCAGCAGCTCATGGGACAGAATTTCAGAGACCCAGTACTTC. It codes for CASSSWDRISETQYF.